Listed here are 13 T cell receptor beta chains from one sample, sequenced in a study of shared clonotypes between healthy human individuals. The assay was immunoSEQ multiplex PCR, and TCRdb's table has in-frame clones only and misses some. The table shows roughly 1 million clones, with roughly 74% occurring only once. Sequencing was carried out using memory CD4+ T cells from PBMCs. The sample's subset: CD45RA-negative fraction. These TCRs come from a man younger than 35 in good health. Some clones in this sample may be carry-over from other donors' samples.

This clone was recorded once. The same CDR3 arises from other DNA sequences in this sample as well. J is TRBJ2-5 and V is TRBV28, with a tentative D call TRBD2 (7 bases). In germline, CDR1 is MDHEN, CDR2 SYDVKM. The ends were cut back, 4 bases at V and 2 bases at J, with 11 bases in the middle. The CDR3 extends over 14 amino acids. The CDR3 sequence is CASSWGGLQETQYF. Written as DNA, the CDR3 is TGTGCCAGCAGTTGGGGGGGCCTACAAGAGACCCAGTACTTC.

This clone came up a few times. V and J are TRBV5-1 and TRBJ2-1; possible D gene TRBD1, 6 bases. The CDR3 is made up of 14 amino acids. From germline, CDR1 is SGHRS and CDR2 YFSETQ. The V end was cut by 0 bases, the J end by 7 bases, with 11 bases between. CDR3 residues: CASSLAGVGNEQFF. In DNA form, the CDR3 reads TGCGCCAGCAGCTTGGCAGGGGTCGGGAATGAGCAGTTCTTC. Drawing the rest from reference TRBV5-1 and TRBJ2-1, the complete variable domain is KAGVTQTPRYLIKTRGQQVTLSCSPISGHRSVSWYQQTPGQGLQFLFEYFSETQRNKGNFPGRFSGRQFSNSRSEMNVSTLELGDSALYLCASSLAGVGNEQFFGPGTRLTVL.

A remark on this clone: Other nucleotide sequences in the sample specify the same CDR3. The J gene is TRBJ1-2, the V gene TRBV28; 10 nucleotides align to TRBD1. Trimming cost V 6 bases and J 7 bases; bases outside gene matches: 8. CDR3 length: 14 residues. The germline gives CDR1 MDHEN, CDR2 SYDVKM. CDR3 sequence: CASSSTGGAFGYTF. DNA for the CDR3: TGTGCCAGCAGCTCGACAGGGGGCGCGTTTGGCTACACCTTC.

The gene calls are TRBV6-5 and TRBJ2-7, with 7 bases aligning to TRBD1. V lost 6 bases and J lost 3; bases outside the gene matches: 5. This CDR3 is 13 amino acids long. Germline CDR1 and CDR2: MNHEY and SVGAGI. CDR3 coding DNA: TGTGCCAGCAGACTACGGGACAGCTACGAGCAGTACTTC. It encodes CASRLRDSYEQYF.

The V call is TRBV6-5, the J call TRBJ2-7; 13 bases fit TRBD2. Trimming took 0 bases from V and 6 from J; bases not matched to a gene: 5. CDR1 is MNHEY, CDR2 SVGAGI, per germline. CDR3 size: 16 residues. The CDR3 DNA reads TGTGCCAGCAGTTACTCCGGACTAGCGGGAGATGGCGAGCAGTACTTC. Translated, it gives CASSYSGLAGDGEQYF.

The CDR3 loop reads CASSLVPGQNTEAFF. The CDR3 nucleotides read TGTGCCAGCAGCTTAGTCCCGGGACAGAACACTGAAGCTTTCTTT. The V call is TRBV7-9, the J call TRBJ1-1, with a possible D match to TRBD1 (6 bases). Per germline, CDR1 SEHNR and CDR2 FQNEAQ (reference sequence). This CDR3 has 15 residues. Trimming took 1 base from V and 1 from J, leaving 10 bases between them.

The V gene is TRBV7-9, the J gene TRBJ2-3, with D tentatively TRBD2 (5 bases). The CDR3 runs 13 residues. Germline assignment: CDR1 SEHNR and CDR2 FQNEAQ (reference sequence). The V and J ends lost 5 bases and 2 bases respectively, with 8 bases between them. The CDR3 sequence: CASSLDYTDTQYF. DNA for the CDR3: TGTGCCAGCAGCCTAGACTACACAGATACGCAGTATTTT.

This clone occurred many times. This chain connects TRBV9 to TRBJ2-1, with 13 bases that match TRBD2. The CDR3 has 18 residues. Trimming at V came to 4 bases and at J to 7 bases, leaving 14 bases not matched to a gene. Germline CDR1 is SGDLS and CDR2 is YYNGEE. CDR3 DNA: TGTGCCAGCAGCCCTCAGACTAGCGGGAGGTTCTCTGGAAATGAGCAGTTCTTC. Translating it yields CASSPQTSGRFSGNEQFF. Full variable domain (missing parts from reference TRBV9 and TRBJ2-1): DSGVTQTPKHLITATGQRVTLRCSPRSGDLSVYWYQQSLDQGLQFLIQYYNGEERAKGNILERFSAQQFPDLHSELNLSSLELGDSALYFCASSPQTSGRFSGNEQFFGPGTRLTVL.

V gene TRBV6-5 combines with J gene TRBJ2-6; TRBD2 is a possible D gene (6 bases). V lost 10 bases, J lost 3 bases, and 10 bases lay in between. The CDR3 contains 13 residues. The V gene's germline CDR1 is MNHEY and CDR2 SVGAGI. The CDR3 protein is CATGSYGANVLTF. The CDR3 coding sequence is TGTGCCACCGGGAGCTATGGGGCCAACGTCCTGACTTTC.

The chain carries TRBV19 and TRBJ2-2, with 11 bases identical to TRBD2. The V segment lost 5 bases and the J segment 5 bases; nucleotides outside the gene matches: 13. The CDR3 is made up of 18 amino acids. The germline V gene encodes CDR1 LNHDA and CDR2 SQIVND (reference sequence). The DNA of the CDR3 is TGTGCCAGTAGTCCCCCAATCAGACTAGCGGGAATAACCGGGGAGCTGTTTTTT. Residues: CASSPPIRLAGITGELFF.

The chain carries TRBV5-1 and TRBJ2-7, with unresolved D. CDR1 SGHRS and CDR2 YFSETQ come from the germline V gene. CDR3 size: 13 residues. Trimming stripped 0 bases from V and 6 bases from J, with 10 bases between. CDR3 region: CASSLVAGSEQYF. The CDR3, as DNA: TGCGCCAGCAGCTTGGTGGCAGGCAGCGAGCAGTACTTC.

This clone appeared many times. This chain uses TRBV18 with TRBJ1-4; D remains unclear. The CDR3 sequence is 15 residues long. CDR1 and CDR2 (germline): KGHSH, LQKENI. V was clipped by 6 bases and J by 0 bases, with 11 bases between them. CDR3 nucleotide sequence: TGTGCCAGCTCCAGAGAGCTTCCAACTAATGAAAAACTGTTTTTT. Amino acids: CASSRELPTNEKLFF.

V gene TRBV28 combines with J gene TRBJ2-7; tentatively, D is TRBD1 (7 bases). Trimming removed 5 bases from V and 0 bases from J, with 14 bases in between. This CDR3 contains 15 residues. Germline V lookup: CDR1 MDHEN, CDR2 SYDVKM. The CDR3 loop is CASSPPGDSSYEQYF. The CDR3, as DNA: TGTGCCAGCAGTCCCCCGGGGGACAGCTCCTACGAGCAGTACTTC.